This TCR beta chain was sequenced during a study of OX40 agonist ivuxolimab in advanced cancers. Study-wide context: Earlier treatment with anti-PD-1, anti-PD-L1 or anti-CTLA-4 was permitted, and 35% to 45% had received some. Findings and caveats of the study: Expanded clones tended on average to be more numerous among CD8+ T cells than CD4+. There was clonal expansion of CD4+ and CD8+ blood T cells by week 6 at 0.1 to 3.0 mg/kg.

The V gene lost 4 bases and the J gene lost 4 bases, with 14 bases spanning the gap. The V gene's germline CDR1 is LNHDA and CDR2 SQIVND (reference sequence). CDR3 length equals 15 residues. It was autoimmune disease history or systemic immunosuppression that excluded patients. Regarding this clone: Antigen unknown.

Sequencing was performed with immunoSEQ multiplex PCR; in TCRdb, only in-frame clones are kept and a portion is missing. The table records nearly 80,000 clones, roughly 84% of them present only once. Sequenced material: CD4+ or CD8+ T cells sorted from blood, taken in a trial of the OX40 agonist ivuxolimab. The rearrangement joins TRBV19 to TRBJ1-5, with unresolved D. The TCR was taken from an adult with an advanced solid tumor such as melanoma, head and neck, liver or kidney cancer. CDR3 in amino acids: CASSNMAGNNQPQHF. The CDR3 coding sequence is TGTGCCAGTAGTAACATGGCGGGGAATAATCAGCCCCAGCATTTT.